The 27 T cell receptor beta chains below come from one sample, sequenced in a study of PD-1 blockade in mismatch repair-deficient tumors. Libraries were prepared by immunoSEQ multiplex PCR; TCRdb keeps only in-frame clonotypes and omits some of them. The sample holds around 62,000 clones, 78% seen once. Here the sequenced sample was peripheral blood, taken 2 weeks after starting pembrolizumab. The receptors come from an adult with mismatch repair-deficient cancer.

CDR3 sequence: CASSRGAGTGIFEAFF. The CDR3 DNA sequence: TGTGCCAGTAGTAGGGGAGCCGGGACAGGGATTTTTGAAGCTTTCTTT. This chain joins TRBV19 and TRBJ1-1, with TRBD1 matching over 9 bases. CDR3 size: 16 residues. Trimming removed 4 bases from V and 7 bases from J; junction bases left unmatched: 13. Germline CDR1 and CDR2: LNHDA and SQIVND (reference sequence). Drawing the rest from reference TRBV19 and TRBJ1-1, the complete variable domain is DGGITQSPKYLFRKEGQNVTLSCEQNLNHDAMYWYRQDPGQGLRLIYYSQIVNDFQKGDIAEGYSVSREKKESFPLTVTSAQKNPTAFYLCASSRGAGTGIFEAFFGQGTRLTVV.

The chain couples TRBV7-2 to TRBJ2-3; the match to TRBD2 covers 12 bases. The CDR3 extends over 18 amino acids. The junction had 13 bases not matched to a gene; V was cut back by 5 bases and J by 4 bases. Germline V gives CDR1 SGHTA, CDR2 FQGNSA. The CDR3 sequence is CASSALAGGPGIADTQYF. CDR3 nucleotides: TGTGCCAGCAGCGCGCTAGCGGGAGGGCCGGGTATCGCAGATACGCAGTATTTT.

The V call is TRBV11-2, the J call TRBJ2-7, with D perhaps matching TRBD1 (5 bases). This CDR3 comprises 14 residues. V was pared by 5 bases and J by 3 bases, with 14 bases between. Germline CDR1 is SGHAT and CDR2 is FQNNGV. Written as DNA, the CDR3 is TGTGCCAGCAGCCGCGGAAGGGGATTCTACGAGCAGTACTTC. This encodes CASSRGRGFYEQYF.

Only a few counts were recorded for this clone. The V call is TRBV11-2, the J call TRBJ2-7; 8 positions agree with TRBD2. V shed 8 bases, J shed 4 bases, and the junction held 7 bases outside the gene matches. This CDR3 has 13 residues. Germline V gene data show CDR1 as SGHAT and CDR2 as FQNNGV. CDR3 DNA sequence: TGTGCCAGCCGGTCTAGCGGGCTTTACGAGCAGTACTTC. Its translation: CASRSSGLYEQYF.

The chain employs TRBV5-6 and TRBJ2-1; 9 positions match TRBD1. Germline CDR1 reads SGHDT; CDR2 reads YYEEEE. Unmatched junction bases numbered 8, after V lost 4 bases and J lost 3 bases. This CDR3 is built from 16 residues. CDR3 region: CASSLSGTGLYNEQFF. The CDR3, as DNA: TGTGCCAGCAGCCTGTCCGGGACAGGGCTCTACAATGAGCAGTTCTTC.

The chain couples TRBV7-8 to TRBJ2-1; the D gene is possibly TRBD2 (6 bases). Trimming took off 0 bases at V and 3 bases at J, with 6 bases between the two ends. Germline V gene sequence: CDR1 SGHVS, CDR2 FQNEAQ. This CDR3 has 14 residues. The CDR3 loop reads CASSLAEGYNEQFF. DNA of the CDR3: TGTGCCAGCAGCTTAGCGGAGGGCTACAATGAGCAGTTCTTC.

This chain links TRBV7-3 with TRBJ1-2, with D possibly being TRBD1 (6 bases). The CDR3 is made up of 13 amino acids. V lost 4 bases, J lost 4 bases, and 10 bases lay in between. In germline, CDR1 is SGHTA, CDR2 FQGTGA. CDR3 sequence reads: CASSSGEGYGYTF. The CDR3 nucleotides read TGTGCCAGCAGCTCAGGGGAAGGCTATGGCTACACCTTC.

This clone occurred once. The chain joins TRBV7-9 to TRBJ2-3, with D perhaps being TRBD1 or TRBD2 (6 bases each). Germline CDR1 SEHNR, CDR2 FQNEAQ (reference sequence). The CDR3 is made up of 12 amino acids. Trimming left V 10 bases short and J 5 bases short, with 13 bases between. The CDR3, as DNA: TGTGCCACTAGGGGGGACGGAGATACGCAGTATTTT. It specifies CATRGDGDTQYF.

The chain is built from TRBV5-1 and TRBJ2-4; D gene uncertain. CDR3 length: 14 residues. Per germline, CDR1 SGHRS and CDR2 YFSETQ. Trimming cost V 1 base and J 7 bases, with 12 bases left between them. The CDR3 sequence: CASSLIAMANIQYF. The CDR3 nucleotides read TGCGCCAGCAGCTTGATCGCGATGGCGAACATTCAGTACTTC.

The CDR3 nucleotides are TGTGCCAGCTCACCAGGACAGGGGCCCACTGAAGCTTTCTTT. This gives the protein CASSPGQGPTEAFF. The V and J genes are TRBV18 and TRBJ1-1; 9 nucleotides match TRBD1. The germline V gene has CDR1 KGHSH and CDR2 LQKENI. This CDR3 is 14 amino acids long. Germline trimming cut 2 bases from V and 4 bases from J; bases unmatched to any gene: 2.

CDR3 amino acids: CASSDGRRNTEAFF. The DNA of the CDR3 is TGTGCCAGCAGTGATGGGAGGAGGAACACTGAAGCTTTCTTT. This rearrangement joins TRBV2 to TRBJ1-1; D not certain. The CDR3 totals 14 residues. V gave up 3 bases and J gave up 1 base, with 9 bases separating them. The germline gives CDR1 SNHLY, CDR2 FYNNEI. Combining the CDR3 with reference TRBV2 and TRBJ1-1 gives the whole variable domain EPEVTQTPSHQVTQMGQEVILRCVPISNHLYFYWYRQILGQKVEFLVSFYNNEISEKSEIFDDQFSVERPDGSNFTLKIRSTKLEDSAMYFCASSDGRRNTEAFFGQGTRLTVV.

CDR3 DNA: TGTGCCAGCTCACCGCAAAGGGACTATGGCTACACCTTC. Amino acid sequence: CASSPQRDYGYTF. The chain joins TRBV18 to TRBJ1-2, with no clear D. The germline CDR1 and CDR2 sequences are KGHSH and LQKENI. V was trimmed by 3 bases and J by 3 bases, leaving 8 bases between them. This CDR3 has 13 amino acids.

V is TRBV13 and J is TRBJ2-5, with D possibly TRBD2 on 6 matching bases. The CDR3 contains 14 residues. CDR1 and CDR2 (germline): PRHDT, FYEKMQ (reference sequence). Trimming shortened V by 5 bases and J by 4 bases, and 14 bases separated the two germline ends. CDR3 in amino acids: CASSVRDGRETQYF. The DNA for the CDR3 is TGTGCCAGCAGCGTCCGGGACGGGAGAGAGACCCAGTACTTC.

The chain combines TRBV29-1 with TRBJ2-5; either TRBD1 or TRBD2 may fit D (5 bases each). The germline V gene encodes CDR1 SQVTM and CDR2 ANQGSEA. V was pared by 2 bases and J by 5 bases, with 12 bases between. CDR3 size: 13 residues. CDR3 region: CSVEYRDRETQYF. Here the CDR3 DNA reads TGCAGCGTTGAATACCGGGACCGGGAGACCCAGTACTTC.

V is TRBV28 and J is TRBJ1-2; the D gene is possibly TRBD1 (5 bases). V was cut by 5 bases and J by 8 bases, with 12 bases left in between. CDR1 MDHEN and CDR2 SYDVKM come from the germline V gene. The CDR3 length is 12 residues. CDR3 in amino acids: CASSLQGRGYTF. CDR3 nucleotide sequence: TGTGCCAGCAGTCTGCAGGGAAGAGGCTACACCTTC.

The chain recombines TRBV9 with TRBJ2-7, with D perhaps matching TRBD2 (7 bases). V gave up 4 bases and J gave up 5 bases, with 19 bases separating them. Per the germline V gene, CDR1 is SGDLS and CDR2 is YYNGEE. This CDR3 contains 15 residues. The DNA of the CDR3 is TGTGCCAGCAGCTCCGAAGGGGGAGGGTCGGACGAGCAGTACTTC. This translates into CASSSEGGGSDEQYF.

This sequence joins TRBV5-6 and TRBJ1-2; D gene uncertain. Trimming removed 4 bases at V and 4 bases at J, with 14 bases between. The CDR3 has 14 amino acids. From germline, CDR1 is SGHDT and CDR2 YYEEEE. The CDR3 loop reads CASSTLDPPYGYTF. For the CDR3, the DNA is TGTGCCAGCAGCACCCTGGACCCTCCCTATGGCTACACCTTC.

The chain recombines TRBV30 with TRBJ2-3; 9 bases map to TRBD2. This CDR3 is built from 16 residues. The germline gives CDR1 GTSNPN, CDR2 SVGIG (reference sequence). V gave up 2 bases and J gave up 1 base; unmatched junction bases: 7. The CDR3 here is CAWSLGLAGGTDTQYF. The CDR3 DNA reads as TGTGCCTGGAGTTTGGGATTAGCGGGGGGCACAGATACGCAGTATTTT.

The J gene is TRBJ2-3, the V gene TRBV7-3, with unresolved D. Germline V gene lookup returns CDR1 SGHTA and CDR2 FQGTGA. The length of the CDR3 is 13 residues. V lost 4 bases, J lost 2 bases, and 7 bases lay in between. This CDR3 is CASSYGITDTQYF. For the CDR3, the DNA is TGTGCCAGCAGCTACGGAATCACAGATACGCAGTATTTT. Variable domain in full (rest from reference TRBV7-3 and TRBJ2-3): GAGVSQTPSNKVTEKGKYVELRCDPISGHTALYWYRQSLGQGPEFLIYFQGTGAADDSGLPNDRFFAVRPEGSVSTLKIQRTERGDSAVYLCASSYGITDTQYFGPGTRLTVL.

This clone was observed a few times. The chain recombines TRBV27 with TRBJ1-2; D may be TRBD1 (6 bases). V lost 6 bases to trimming and J lost 8 bases, with 13 bases between them. The germline V gene has CDR1 MNHEY and CDR2 SMNVEV (reference sequence). The CDR3 is made up of 12 amino acids. The CDR3 loop reads CASSLRGIGYTF. The CDR3 bases are TGTGCCAGCAGCCTCAGGGGCATCGGCTACACCTTC.

The chain is built from TRBV19 and TRBJ2-1; 9 nucleotides align to TRBD1. Germline V gene lookup returns CDR1 LNHDA and CDR2 SQIVND (reference sequence). The trim removed 4 bases at V and 8 bases at J, leaving 9 bases unmatched. This CDR3 spans 15 amino acids. The CDR3 is CASSTTGGRRDEQFF. CDR3 nucleotides: TGTGCCAGTAGTACAACAGGGGGCAGGAGGGATGAGCAGTTCTTC.

This clone was detected only a few times. J is TRBJ2-1 and V is TRBV11-3, with TRBD2 matching over 7 bases. In germline, CDR1 is SGHNT, CDR2 YENEEA. CDR3 size: 13 residues. V shed 4 bases and J 11 bases; nucleotides not matched to a gene: 8. For the CDR3, the DNA is TGTGCCAGCAGCTCCCTCGCCGGGACTAAGCAGTTCTTC. It translates to CASSSLAGTKQFF. The complete variable domain, with remaining parts taken from reference TRBV11-3 and TRBJ2-1, reads EAGVVQSPRYKIIEKKQPVAFWCNPISGHNTLYWYLQNLGQGPELLIRYENEEAVDDSQLPKDRFSAERLKGVDSTLKIQPAELGDSAVYLCASSSLAGTKQFFGPGTRLTVL.

The rearrangement joins TRBV15 to TRBJ1-2; no clear D gene. Trimming removed 3 bases from V and 8 bases from J, with 16 bases in between. CDR1 is LNHNV, CDR2 YYDKDF, per germline (reference sequence). The CDR3 totals 14 residues. The CDR3 loop reads CATSSGGSVGGYTF. The CDR3, as DNA: TGTGCCACCAGCAGTGGTGGATCTGTTGGAGGCTACACCTTC. The full variable domain, in which reference TRBV15 and TRBJ1-2 provide the parts outside the CDR3, is DAMVIQNPRYQVTQFGKPVTLSCSQTLNHNVMYWYQQKSSQAPKLLFHYYDKDFNNEADTPDNFQSRRPNTSFCFLDIRSPGLGDTAMYLCATSSGGSVGGYTFGSGTRLTVV.

This chain connects TRBV7-2 to TRBJ2-7; perhaps TRBD1 as D (6 bases). The CDR3 loop spans 16 amino acids. Per germline, CDR1 SGHTA and CDR2 FQGNSA. V was cut by 3 bases and J by 0 bases, with 15 bases left in between. CDR3 in amino acids: CASSFPRTEFSYEQYF. The CDR3 coding sequence is TGTGCCAGCAGCTTTCCGAGGACAGAGTTCTCCTACGAGCAGTACTTC. Drawing the rest from reference TRBV7-2 and TRBJ2-7, the complete variable domain is GAGVSQSPSNKVTEKGKDVELRCDPISGHTALYWYRQSLGQGLEFLIYFQGNSAPDKSGLPSDRFSAERTGGSVSTLTIQRTQQEDSAVYLCASSFPRTEFSYEQYFGPGTRLTVT.

The chain links TRBV28 to TRBJ2-4; 11 bases map to TRBD2. Trimming removed 5 bases from V and 8 bases from J; junction bases left unmatched: 8. CDR1 is MDHEN, CDR2 SYDVKM, per germline. The CDR3 has 15 residues. The CDR3 sequence is CASSRLAGQGYIQYF. CDR3 in DNA: TGTGCCAGCAGTCGACTAGCGGGACAGGGTTACATTCAGTACTTC. The full variable domain, in which reference TRBV28 and TRBJ2-4 provide the parts outside the CDR3, is DVKVTQSSRYLVKRTGEKVFLECVQDMDHENMFWYRQDPGLGLRLIYFSYDVKMKEKGDIPEGYSVSREKKERFSLILESASTNQTSMYLCASSRLAGQGYIQYFGAGTRLSVL.

V is TRBV19 and J is TRBJ1-4; perhaps TRBD1 as D (5 bases). There are 16 residues in the CDR3. Trimming cost V 2 bases and J 8 bases, with 18 bases left between them. From germline, CDR1 is LNHDA and CDR2 SQIVND (reference sequence). The CDR3 DNA reads TGTGCCAGTAGTATAACAAGGACATCCTCAGGGGAAAAACTGTTTTTT. Translation: CASSITRTSSGEKLFF.

The CDR3 nucleotides read TGTGCCAGCAGTTTAGCTCTCTGGGGTGAGCAGTTCTTC. This encodes CASSLALWGEQFF. The V call is TRBV27, the J call TRBJ2-1; no firm D call. The V gene's germline CDR1 is MNHEY and CDR2 SMNVEV (reference sequence). The CDR3 length is 13 residues. V was trimmed by 2 bases and J by 9 bases, leaving 11 bases between them.